A single sample is the source of the 27 T cell receptor beta chains below, sequenced in a study of T cell changes during pregnancy in multiple sclerosis. Measured with immunoSEQ multiplex PCR; TCRdb has only the in-frame clones, and not every one. The table includes some 74,000 clones, 80% to 95% detected once. The starting material was peripheral blood, obtained after pregnancy. The receptors shown here come from a female donor in good health, enrolled as a control in a pregnancy study.

This rearrangement joins TRBV12-5 to TRBJ2-1; D perhaps matches TRBD2 (5 bases). Germline CDR1 and CDR2: LGHNT and FRNRAP. The CDR3 has 13 amino acids. The germline V and J ends were trimmed by 6 bases and 9 bases, with 15 bases remaining between them. The CDR3: CASGRSGTGEQFF. The CDR3 DNA sequence: TGTGCTAGTGGCCGAAGCGGAACGGGTGAGCAGTTCTTC.

V and J are TRBV14 and TRBJ2-7, with TRBD1 matching 8 bases. This CDR3 is built from 15 residues. Looked up from germline, CDR1 is SGHDN and CDR2 is FVKESK. V lost 0 bases to trimming and J lost 4 bases; unmatched junction nucleotides: 5. CDR3 coding DNA: TGTGCCAGCAGCCAAGATGGGACAGGATTTTACGAGCAGTACTTC. Translated: CASSQDGTGFYEQYF.

This chain links TRBV5-1 with TRBJ2-1, with 12 bases identical to TRBD1. The CDR3 is 15 amino acids. Germline V gene sequence: CDR1 SGHRS, CDR2 YFSETQ. V dropped 4 bases and J dropped 7; count of bases not matched to a gene: 6. CDR3 sequence reads: CASSHRDRGRNEQFF. The CDR3 DNA sequence: TGCGCCAGCAGCCACCGGGACAGGGGGCGGAATGAGCAGTTCTTC.

This chain connects TRBV30 to TRBJ2-3; possibly TRBD2 for D (5 bases). Germline assignment: CDR1 GTSNPN and CDR2 SVGIG (reference sequence). The CDR3 consists of 13 residues. Between the trimmed V and J ends, which lost 5 bases and 1 base, there was a span of 10 bases. CDR3 sequence (DNA): TGTGCCTGGCAACGGGGAGGCACAGATACGCAGTATTTT. Its translation is CAWQRGGTDTQYF.

J is TRBJ2-1 and V is TRBV5-1, with 10 bases aligning to TRBD2. Germline CDR1 SGHRS, CDR2 YFSETQ. The junction had 5 bases not matched to a gene; V was cut back by 2 bases and J by 9 bases. The CDR3 is 14 residues long. The CDR3 region is CASSLASGSREQFF. The CDR3 DNA reads as TGCGCCAGCAGCTTAGCTAGCGGGAGTCGTGAGCAGTTCTTC.

V gene TRBV4-3 combines with J gene TRBJ2-4; the match to TRBD2 covers 8 bases. Germline V gene data show CDR1 as LGHNA and CDR2 as YSLEER. The V segment lost 0 bases and the J segment 0 bases; nucleotides outside the gene matches: 7. This CDR3 has 18 residues. CDR3 region: CASSQDLFREGAKNIQYF. CDR3 in DNA: TGCGCCAGCAGCCAAGATCTCTTCCGGGAGGGAGCCAAAAACATTCAGTACTTC.

V usage is TRBV6-1 and J usage is TRBJ1-5; TRBD1 matches at 8 bases. The V gene end was trimmed by 1 base and the J gene end by 11 bases; junction bases not matched to a gene: 7. The CDR3 extends over 14 amino acids. Germline V gives CDR1 MNHNS, CDR2 SASEGT. As DNA, the CDR3 is TGTGCCAGCAGTGAAGGGTGGACAGGGAGGTCCCAGCATTTT. Protein: CASSEGWTGRSQHF.

V and J are TRBV4-2 and TRBJ2-3; 12 bases line up with TRBD2. This CDR3 has 15 residues. The germline V gene has CDR1 LGHNA and CDR2 YNFKEQ. V was clipped by 5 bases and J by 4 bases; unmatched bases: 4. The CDR3 is CASSSLAGGADTQYF. As DNA, the CDR3 is TGTGCCAGCAGCTCCCTAGCGGGAGGGGCAGATACGCAGTATTTT.

The rearrangement uses TRBV27 and TRBJ2-3, with D perhaps matching TRBD2 (5 bases). The CDR3 totals 18 residues. The V end lost 2 bases, the J end lost 3 bases, and 21 bases lay between the germline ends. Per germline, CDR1 MNHEY and CDR2 SMNVEV (reference sequence). The DNA for the CDR3 is TGTGCCAGCAGTTTAGTCCCCCGGGGTGTGCGAGAGACAGATACGCAGTATTTT. Protein product: CASSLVPRGVRETDTQYF.

The chain joins TRBV28 to TRBJ1-4, with 7 bases matching TRBD1. Unmatched junction bases numbered 9, after V lost 6 bases and J lost 8 bases. CDR1 is MDHEN and CDR2 is SYDVKM in the germline V gene. The CDR3 totals 14 residues. The CDR3 DNA reads TGTGCCAGCAGCCGGGACAGTCTGGGGGAAAAACTGTTTTTT. It translates to CASSRDSLGEKLFF.

The CDR3 protein is CASSSDRLVAFF. DNA for the CDR3: TGTGCCAGCAGTTCTGACAGACTTGTAGCTTTCTTT. The chain employs TRBV28 and TRBJ1-1, with D perhaps matching TRBD1 (5 bases). Deletions cut 4 bases from V and 10 bases from J, with 13 bases between. The CDR3 is made up of 12 amino acids. The germline V gene has CDR1 MDHEN and CDR2 SYDVKM.

This clone is medium-sized by share. The chain joins TRBV20-1 to TRBJ1-5, with D possibly matching TRBD1 (5 bases). V shed 5 bases and J shed 7 bases, with 9 bases lying between them. Per the germline V gene, CDR1 is DFQATT and CDR2 is SNEGSKA (reference sequence). The length of the CDR3 is 11 residues. CDR3 in amino acids: CSAGDLQPQHF. Written as DNA, the CDR3 is TGCAGTGCTGGGGACTTACAGCCCCAGCATTTT.

The rearrangement uses TRBV6-4 and TRBJ2-3, with D perhaps TRBD1 (6 bases). The CDR3 is 15 amino acids. V lost 5 bases to trimming and J lost 0 bases, with 12 bases between them. Per the germline V gene, CDR1 is MRHNA and CDR2 is SNTAGT. In DNA form, the CDR3 reads TGTGCCAGCAGTCCTACAGGGTCCAGCACAGATACGCAGTATTTT. This sequence encodes CASSPTGSSTDTQYF.

The J gene is TRBJ2-5, the V gene TRBV11-2, with no clear D. Between the trimmed V and J ends, which lost 0 bases and 7 bases, there was a span of 12 bases. CDR3 length: 14 amino acids. Germline values: CDR1 SGHAT, CDR2 FQNNGV. CDR3 region: CASSLDSPAGTQYF. The CDR3 DNA sequence: TGTGCCAGCAGCTTAGATAGTCCGGCAGGGACCCAGTACTTC.

This chain connects TRBV19 to TRBJ2-1; D uncertain. Looked up from germline, CDR1 is LNHDA and CDR2 is SQIVND (reference sequence). This CDR3 region has 13 residues. Deletions cut 1 base from V and 5 bases from J, with 6 bases between. CDR3: CASSIVVDNEQFF. The CDR3 coding sequence is TGTGCCAGTAGTATAGTAGTGGACAATGAGCAGTTCTTC.

V and J are TRBV6-5 and TRBJ2-7, with 8 bases that match TRBD1. The CDR3 loop spans 15 amino acids. With V trimmed by 5 bases and J by 0 bases, 6 bases remained unmatched. The germline CDR1 and CDR2 sequences are MNHEY and SVGAGI. The CDR3 sequence: CASSARQGTSYEQYF. CDR3 DNA: TGTGCCAGCAGTGCGAGACAGGGGACCTCCTACGAGCAGTACTTC.

V and J are TRBV28 and TRBJ1-2; tentatively, D is TRBD1 (6 bases). The germline V gene encodes CDR1 MDHEN and CDR2 SYDVKM. V was pared by 4 bases and J by 4 bases, with 10 bases between. The length of the CDR3 is 13 residues. CDR3 loop: CASSYGQLYGYTF. In DNA form, the CDR3 reads TGTGCCAGCAGTTACGGACAGCTCTATGGCTACACCTTC.

The rearrangement links TRBV28 to TRBJ1-2; TRBD1 matches at 8 bases. The CDR3 loop spans 14 amino acids. V trimming: 6 bases; J trimming: 2 bases; junction bases outside the gene matches: 5. The germline gives CDR1 MDHEN, CDR2 SYDVKM. Written as DNA, the CDR3 is TGTGCCAGCAGAGACCGGACAGGGAACTATGGCTACACCTTC. Translated: CASRDRTGNYGYTF.

The chain is built from TRBV5-1 and TRBJ1-5; D gene uncertain. Per germline, CDR1 SGHRS and CDR2 YFSETQ. The CDR3 loop spans 15 amino acids. Trimming cost V 0 bases and J 0 bases, with 7 bases left between them. The CDR3 nucleotides read TGCGCCAGCAGCTTGGACAACTATAGCAATCAGCCCCAGCATTTT. This codes for CASSLDNYSNQPQHF.

This sequence joins TRBV29-1 and TRBJ2-1; TRBD2 might be the D (6 bases). This CDR3 has 16 residues. Germline CDR1 reads SQVTM; CDR2 reads ANQGSEA. Trimming stripped 2 bases from V and 1 base from J, with 15 bases between. The DNA for the CDR3 is TGCAGCGTTGAAATGGGGGGATCAAGGTCCTACAATGAGCAGTTCTTC. Translation: CSVEMGGSRSYNEQFF.

This chain connects TRBV4-3 to TRBJ1-5; D is uncertain. The CDR3 loop spans 17 amino acids. Germline values: CDR1 LGHNA, CDR2 YSLEER. The germline V and J ends were trimmed by 0 bases and 0 bases, with 12 bases remaining between them. This CDR3 is CASSQDINTDSNQPQHF. CDR3 DNA sequence: TGCGCCAGCAGCCAAGACATTAATACAGATAGCAATCAGCCCCAGCATTTT.

This clone was recorded only once. The chain employs TRBV15 and TRBJ2-1; D may be TRBD2 (6 bases). From germline, CDR1 is LNHNV and CDR2 YYDKDF (reference sequence). This CDR3 region has 14 residues. Trimming removed 8 bases at V and 3 bases at J, with 14 bases between. CDR3 protein: CATQRAGLYNEQFF. CDR3 sequence (DNA): TGTGCCACCCAACGAGCGGGCCTCTACAATGAGCAGTTCTTC.

This chain uses TRBV28 with TRBJ1-2; weak D call: TRBD1 (6 bases). Germline loops: CDR1 MDHEN, CDR2 SYDVKM. V was cut by 6 bases and J by 5 bases, with 16 bases left in between. This CDR3 region has 14 residues. CDR3 bases: TGTGCCAGCAGCGCTGGGGGCAGGCCTTATGGCTACACCTTC. Residues: CASSAGGRPYGYTF.

DNA of the CDR3: TGTGCCAGCAACGGACAGGGTGCTTTCTTT. It yields the protein CASNGQGAFF. The V and J genes are TRBV5-5 and TRBJ1-1; TRBD1 matches 8 bases. V trimming: 6 bases; J trimming: 11 bases; junction bases outside the gene matches: 3. CDR1 and CDR2 (germline): SGHKS, YYEKEE (reference sequence). The length of the CDR3 is 10 residues. Using reference TRBV5-5 and TRBJ1-1 for the parts outside the CDR3, the full variable domain is DAGVTQSPTHLIKTRGQQVTLRCSPISGHKSVSWYQQVLGQGPQFIFQYYEKEERGRGNFPDRFSARQFPNYSSELNVNALLLGDSALYLCASNGQGAFFGQGTRLTVV.

This clone has a handful of counts. This chain connects TRBV6-4 to TRBJ1-6; D call uncertain. The germline CDR1 and CDR2 sequences are MRHNA and SNTAGT. Trimming stripped 2 bases from V and 8 bases from J, with 7 bases between. The CDR3 covers 13 residues. The CDR3, as DNA: TGTGCCAGCAGTGACCGTCCCCATTCACCCCTCCACTTT. Translated, it gives CASSDRPHSPLHF.

This CDR3 reads CASSLSPGGDGYTF. CDR3 DNA sequence: TGTGCCAGCAGCTTATCCCCAGGGGGAGATGGCTACACCTTC. The chain uses TRBV13 and TRBJ1-2; 7 positions match TRBD1. CDR1 is PRHDT, CDR2 FYEKMQ, per germline (reference sequence). Losses at the gene ends were 2 bases for V and 6 bases for J; bases not matched to a gene: 6. This CDR3 has 14 residues.

This chain joins TRBV27 and TRBJ2-5; tentatively, D is TRBD1 (5 bases). The CDR3 has 13 residues. Germline loops: CDR1 MNHEY, CDR2 SMNVEV (reference sequence). V was pared by 3 bases and J by 1 base, with 6 bases between. The CDR3 nucleotides are TGTGCCAGCAGTTTTGGGGCCCAAGAGACCCAGTACTTC. This codes for CASSFGAQETQYF.